This TCR beta chain was found in a study of blood T cell repertoires in COVID-19. Across the study: COVID-19 samples from acute and convalescent phases originated in the United States, Italy and Spain. Sample material is recorded as cDNA or gDNA derived from T cells, B-cell-depleted T cells, or PBMCs.

Enrollees, about 18 to 95 years old, lived in about two dozen US areas. Germline V CDR1 and CDR2: SGHTA, FQGNSA. The CDR3 sequence is 15 residues long. V shed 0 bases and J 8 bases; nucleotides not matched to a gene: 5. Original handling: The assay estimated nucleated cells by amplifying reference gene primers. Method: immunoSEQ multiplex PCR; TCRdb's copy keeps in-frame clones and lacks some. From that table come the V and J calls and clone size; the DNA was used to work out D and trimming. The sample carries 200,000 to 300,000 clones, approximately 83% recorded once. The rearrangement uses TRBV7-2 and TRBJ2-2, with 8 bases identical to TRBD2. This receptor was taken from a woman in her 40s with acute COVID-19. The sample taken for sequencing was PBMCs or T cells enriched from blood (not recorded which). The CDR3 bases are TGTGCCAGCAGCTTAGCAGCGGGAGATATAGGGGAGCTGTTTTTT. Translated, it gives CASSLAAGDIGELFF.